The TCR beta chain under discussion was sequenced for a study of blood T cell repertoires in COVID-19. Background on the study: Collection of acute and convalescent COVID-19 samples took place in the United States, Italy and Spain. T cells, B-cell-depleted T cells, or PBMCs provided the cDNA or gDNA that served as material.

V gave up 0 bases and J gave up 1 base, with 18 bases separating them. This CDR3 spans 18 amino acids. Germline-derived CDR1 and CDR2 are SGHDN and FVKESK. In the study's own analysis: Amplification from reference gene primers served as the basis for estimated nucleated cell counts. Profiling relied on immunoSEQ multiplex PCR, and the TCRdb table lists in-frame clones only, not all of them. V, J and clone size were drawn from that table, and D and trimming were deduced from the DNA. This sample carries some 150,000 clones, roughly 82% of them seen once, and the ten largest clones take around a tenth.

This clonotype was sampled from a woman in her forties or fifties with acute or convalescent COVID-19. The specimen sequenced was peripheral blood. The genes are TRBV14 and TRBJ1-1; D possibly corresponds to TRBD1 (6 bases). CDR3 residues: CASSQDRWAGDSNTEAFF. The CDR3 DNA is TGTGCCAGCAGCCAAGATCGGTGGGCAGGGGATTCGAACACTGAAGCTTTCTTT.